This TCR beta chain was retrieved from a study of blood T cell repertoires in COVID-19 (dated by TCRdb to about 2020). Study-level background: The collaborator samples originated in the United States, Italy and Spain and spanned the acute and convalescent phases of COVID-19. The prospective study material was composed of cDNA or gDNA derived from T cells, B-cell-depleted T cells, or PBMCs. Subjects who had been exposed to COVID-19, were actively infected with it, or had recovered from it provided the deeply sampled blood TCRbeta repertoires that made up the dataset. A freely available public database, intended as a resource for researchers studying the immune response to SARS-CoV-2, is where the repertoires were released. The samples were drawn from the first 160 participants of the ongoing ImmuneRACE study and from about 1,200 subjects provided by 6 global collaborators. Nearly every sample came with metadata listing a de-identified subject ID, COVID-19 status, age in years and sex. Where available, HLA class I and class II types were taken from metadata supplied by the sample provider and were not determined by assay-based typing. On the study overall, not on this receptor specifically: The amount of clinical and demographic metadata varied by source and participant and was provided uncurated.

TCRbeta CDR3 regions were amplified from genomic DNA using the immunoSEQ Assay, a bias-controlled multiplex PCR. In the source study's methods: Nucleated cell counts per sample were estimated from amplification of reference gene primers within the assay. To quantify the absolute abundance of each unique TCRbeta CDR3 rearrangement, sequence reads were collapsed and filtered. Productive Simpson clonality was computed per sample as the square root of Simpson's diversity index over productive rearrangements. TCRdb obtained this table from immuneACCESS and retained in-frame rearrangements with V and J assigned. These tables miss some clones; where compared with another copy, unresolved V genes account for less than half of the shortfall, and the remainder is unexplained. Clonal size and the V and J genes are those of that table, whereas D and trimming came from the DNA. This sample lists around 200,000 clones; about 85% were detected once. The ten largest make up 18% of the sample.

Comment on this clone: Its antigen is unknown. No clone much larger than this one lies a single base away; base qualities are absent.

There are 15 amino acids in the CDR3, from cysteine to phenylalanine inclusive. Only the CDR3 part of the read is kept: 45 bases, read in frame from the first base. V gives up 7 bases and J gives up 5 bases, and the segment between their germline ends measures 20 bases. The germline V gene yields MDHEN for CDR1 and SYDVKM for CDR2. Enrolling through a virtual design, the prospective study's participants ranged in age from roughly 18 to 89 years and lived across roughly 23 United States geographic areas. To assign participants to cohorts, the prospective study relied on clinical history that participants themselves reported in a screening survey and a study questionnaire. Recovered participants in ImmuneRACE Cohort 3 were defined as having two consecutive negative NP/OP PCR tests, clearance from a healthcare professional, or resolution of symptoms. Each participant in the prospective study had whole blood, serum and a nasopharyngeal or oropharyngeal swab collected by mobile phlebotomists. Participants in the prospective study had the option to provide additional blood draws and questionnaires over a 2-month period. Before DNA extraction, prospective study blood samples were shipped either frozen or at room temperature.

Sequencing input: PBMCs or T cells enriched from blood (not recorded which). The chain is made from TRBV28 and TRBJ2-5; the best D guess is TRBD2, with 6 bases matching. This TCR derives from a man aged 35-49 years who had recovered from COVID-19. The CDR3 region has the sequence CASTPSTGLAETQYF. The nucleotide sequence is TGTGCCAGCACTCCCTCCACGGGTCTAGCGGAGACCCAGTACTTC.